Reported below is one T cell receptor (beta chain). Assay used: immunoSEQ multiplex PCR; TCRdb lists only in-frame clones, some missing. The sample includes approximately 500,000 clones, roughly 85% of them seen just once. The CDR3 has 18 amino acids. This entry is derived from a study of shared clonotypes between healthy human individuals. The J gene is TRBJ1-5, the V gene TRBV1. TRBV1 is assigned pseudogene status. The source material was PBMCs. The clonotype originates from a woman in her thirties or forties in good health. Some clones in this sample may be carry-over from other donors' samples. The CDR3 loop is CTSSHTVPGTKYPQPQHF. In DNA form, the CDR3 reads TGCACCAGCAGCCATACCGTCCCCGGGACTAAATATCCTCAGCCCCAGCATTTT.